This T cell receptor beta chain was documented in a study of regulatory T cells in long-lasting Graves disease. Stated time point: persistent/refractory GD, antithyroid drugs over 5 years with positive TRAb. The TCR library was made from RNA extracted from PBMCs. In its sample, this clonotype was seen many times. According to the study, TCR beta libraries were built with iRepertoire HTBI primers and CDR3-region Arm-PCR. Each CDR3 protein gets one entry after TCRdb re-called the multiplex PCR reads with MiXCR. This repertoire shows 400,000 to 500,000 distinct CDR3 sequences, approximately 21% found once; its top ten account for roughly 7%. This CDR3 comprises 17 residues. The V segment lost 3 bases and the J segment 3 bases; nucleotides outside the gene matches: 10. Germline CDR1 and CDR2: SNHLY and FYNNEI.

The TCR was taken from a female donor with Graves disease. The sample was peripheral blood mononuclear cells (PBMCs), taken when the disease was refractory, from a patient treated with antithyroid drugs. This sequence joins TRBV2 and TRBJ2-2; 7 nucleotides line up with TRBD1. The CDR3 DNA follows: TGTGCCAGCAGTGATGGGAAGACAGGGTCGGACACCGGGGAGCTGTTTTTT. Protein sequence: CASSDGKTGSDTGELFF. Complete variable domain (other parts from reference TRBV2 and TRBJ2-2): EPEVTQTPSHQVTQMGQEVILRCVPISNHLYFYWYRQILGQKVEFLVSFYNNEISEKSEIFDDQFSVERPDGSNFTLKIRSTKLEDSAMYFCASSDGKTGSDTGELFFGEGSRLTVL.